Each of the 9 T cell receptor beta chains below was sequenced from the same sample in a study of response to subunit inactivated influenza vaccine. TCRdb reprocessed the RT-PCR reads with MiXCR, giving one entry per CDR3 protein. Of about 540,000 distinct CDR3 sequences in the sample, approximately 15% were seen once. The source was PBMCs from blood, collected 12 days after vaccination. These receptor sequences come from a man aged 50-59 years who received an inactivated influenza vaccine.

This clonotype was detected a few times. V gene TRBV12-3 or TRBV12-4 combines with J gene TRBJ2-3, with TRBD2 matching 9 bases. CDR3 size: 13 residues. The junction had 5 bases not matched to a gene; V was cut back by 9 bases and J by 4 bases. The CDR3 reads CASRTSVADTQYF. The DNA of the CDR3 is TGTGCCAGTCGGACTAGCGTCGCAGATACGCAGTATTTT.

This clonotype has just a few counts. The chain uses TRBV7-8 and TRBJ2-1, with TRBD1 identical over 7 bases. Germline values: CDR1 SGHVS, CDR2 FQNEAQ. CDR3 size: 15 residues. Trimming removed 5 bases from V and 0 bases from J; junction bases left unmatched: 4. Here the CDR3 DNA reads TGTGCCAGCAGCCCGACAGGGCCCTCCTACAATGAGCAGTTCTTC. Encoded protein: CASSPTGPSYNEQFF.

This clonotype was counted only a few times. The rearrangement joins TRBV19 to TRBJ1-4; D is unclear. The CDR3 length is 14 residues. The V gene lost 3 bases and the J gene lost 8 bases, with 13 bases spanning the gap. In germline, CDR1 is LNHDA, CDR2 SQIVND (reference sequence). CDR3 coding DNA: TGTGCCAGTAGTATTAGATCTTTGGAGGAAAAACTGTTTTTT. Its translation is CASSIRSLEEKLFF.

The chain recombines TRBV7-2 with TRBJ2-7, with D tentatively TRBD2 (5 bases). The V and J ends lost 4 bases and 2 bases respectively, with 9 bases between them. Germline lookup yields CDR1 SGHTA and CDR2 FQGNSA. This CDR3 has 13 residues. CDR3 sequence: CASSSVGTYEQYF. The CDR3 DNA sequence: TGTGCCAGCAGCTCGGTCGGGACCTACGAGCAGTACTTC.

This clonotype was found a few times. V is TRBV28 and J is TRBJ2-1; the D gene is possibly TRBD2 (5 bases). The germline V gene encodes CDR1 MDHEN and CDR2 SYDVKM. V was shortened by 6 bases and J by 4 bases, with 13 bases between the two germline ends. The CDR3 loop spans 14 amino acids. CDR3 sequence reads: CASRRRGYYNEQFF. In DNA, the CDR3 is TGTGCCAGCAGACGTCGGGGATATTACAATGAGCAGTTCTTC.

This clonotype was found a few times. V gene TRBV5-6 combines with J gene TRBJ1-1; D is ambiguous. Germline V gene sequence: CDR1 SGHDT, CDR2 YYEEEE. CDR3 length equals 13 residues. Trimming removed 3 bases at V and 7 bases at J, with 13 bases between. CDR3 in amino acids: CASSSGRSGEAFF. The DNA for the CDR3 is TGTGCCAGCAGCTCTGGACGGAGCGGTGAAGCTTTCTTT.

This sequence joins TRBV7-2 and TRBJ1-2, with 12 bases lining up with TRBD1. CDR1 is SGHTA, CDR2 FQGNSA, per germline. J lost 7 bases, V lost 4 bases, and 7 bases had no gene match. There are 15 residues in the CDR3. CDR3 amino acids: CASSSMGQGALGYTF. The CDR3 nucleotides are TGTGCCAGCAGCTCGATGGGACAGGGGGCGCTTGGCTACACCTTC.

The rearrangement joins TRBV6-5 to TRBJ2-5, with 10 bases aligning to TRBD1. The length of the CDR3 is 15 residues. V was clipped by 2 bases and J by 5 bases; unmatched bases: 5. The germline CDR1 and CDR2 sequences are MNHEY and SVGAGI. The CDR3, as DNA: TGTGCCAGCAGTTACGACAGGGGGCGCGGGGAGACCCAGTACTTC. The encoded protein is CASSYDRGRGETQYF.

V is TRBV29-1 and J is TRBJ2-1; D is uncertain. Trimming removed 4 bases from V and 0 bases from J, with 10 bases in between. The CDR3 has 14 amino acids. Looked up from germline, CDR1 is SQVTM and CDR2 is ANQGSEA. CDR3 bases: TGCAGCGTTGTCAGCATCAGCTCCTACAATGAGCAGTTCTTC. It is translated as CSVVSISSYNEQFF.